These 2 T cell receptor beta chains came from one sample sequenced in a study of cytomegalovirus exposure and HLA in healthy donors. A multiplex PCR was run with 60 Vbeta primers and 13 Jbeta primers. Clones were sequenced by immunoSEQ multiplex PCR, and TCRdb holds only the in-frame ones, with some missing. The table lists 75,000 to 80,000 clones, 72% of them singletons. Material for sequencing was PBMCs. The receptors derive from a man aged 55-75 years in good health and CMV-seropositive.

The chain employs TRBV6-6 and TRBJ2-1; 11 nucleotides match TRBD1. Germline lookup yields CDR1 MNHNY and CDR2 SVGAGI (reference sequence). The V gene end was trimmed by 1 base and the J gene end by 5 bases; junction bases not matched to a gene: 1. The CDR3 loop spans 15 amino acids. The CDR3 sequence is CASSYWGQGDNEQFF. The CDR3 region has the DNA TGTGCCAGCAGTTACTGGGGACAGGGGGACAATGAGCAGTTCTTC.

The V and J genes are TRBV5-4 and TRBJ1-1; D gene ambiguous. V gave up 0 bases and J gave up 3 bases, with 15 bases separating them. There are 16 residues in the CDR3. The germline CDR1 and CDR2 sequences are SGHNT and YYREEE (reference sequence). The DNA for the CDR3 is TGTGCCAGCAGCTTGGCGGCTAGAGGGTCGGACACTGAAGCTTTCTTT. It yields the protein CASSLAARGSDTEAFF.